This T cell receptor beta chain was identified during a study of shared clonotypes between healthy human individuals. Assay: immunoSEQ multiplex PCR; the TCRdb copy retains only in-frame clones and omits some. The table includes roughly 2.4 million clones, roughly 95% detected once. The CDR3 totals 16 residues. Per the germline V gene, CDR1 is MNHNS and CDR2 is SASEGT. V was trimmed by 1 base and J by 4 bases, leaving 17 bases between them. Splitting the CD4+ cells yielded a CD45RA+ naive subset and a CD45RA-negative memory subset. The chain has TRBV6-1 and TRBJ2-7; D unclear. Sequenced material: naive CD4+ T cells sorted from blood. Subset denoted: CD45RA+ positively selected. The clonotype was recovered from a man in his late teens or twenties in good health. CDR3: CASSEGPTLSRYEQYF. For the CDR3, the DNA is TGTGCCAGCAGTGAAGGACCAACTCTATCTCGTTACGAGCAGTACTTC.